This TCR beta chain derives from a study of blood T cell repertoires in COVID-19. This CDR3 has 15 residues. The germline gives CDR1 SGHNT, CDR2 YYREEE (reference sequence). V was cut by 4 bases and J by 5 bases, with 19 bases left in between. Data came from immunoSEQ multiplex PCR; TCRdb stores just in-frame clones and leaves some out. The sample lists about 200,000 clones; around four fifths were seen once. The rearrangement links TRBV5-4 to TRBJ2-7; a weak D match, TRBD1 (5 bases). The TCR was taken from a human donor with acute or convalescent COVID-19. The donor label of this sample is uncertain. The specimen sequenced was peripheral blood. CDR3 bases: TGTGCCAGCAGCGCATCTTGGGGCCGCTCAAACGAGCAGTACTTC. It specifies CASSASWGRSNEQYF.